The 12 T cell receptor beta chains presented below share a single source sample, sequenced in a study of molecular identifiers for immune sequencing clone quantification. From the PCR reads, TCRdb called clonotypes with MiXCR, one entry per CDR3 protein. Here the sample spans more than 250,000 distinct CDR3 sequences, about a fifth being singletons. The material sequenced was naive CD8+ T cells from blood, with Jurkat cell RNA spiked in. The subset denotes: FACS-sorted CD8+CD4-CCR7+CD45RA+ naive T cells. These receptors were taken from a human donor in good health. Some libraries in this study had Jurkat cell RNA spiked in.

In this sample, this clonotype turned up many times. The chain has TRBV20-1 and TRBJ2-5; D ambiguous. The germline gives CDR1 DFQATT, CDR2 SNEGSKA (reference sequence). The CDR3 loop spans 12 amino acids. Trimming shortened V by 6 bases and J by 4 bases, and 12 bases separated the two germline ends. The CDR3 coding sequence is TGCAGTGCCAGCCATAGGGCAGAGACCCAGTACTTC. Translated: CSASHRAETQYF.

This clonotype was observed at least ten times. The chain uses TRBV12-3 or TRBV12-4 and TRBJ2-5; D assignment may be TRBD1 or TRBD2 (6 bases each). With 6 bases removed from V and 4 bases from J, the gap between germline ends came to 15 bases. This CDR3 is 14 amino acids long. The CDR3 reads CASSPTGTLETQYF. The CDR3, as DNA: TGTGCCAGCAGCCCTACAGGGACTCTAGAGACCCAGTACTTC.

There are a few counts of this clonotype. The chain links TRBV19 to TRBJ2-1; D not certain. This CDR3 is built from 13 residues. Germline V gene sequence: CDR1 LNHDA, CDR2 SQIVND (reference sequence). The ends were cut back, 1 base at V and 8 bases at J, with 9 bases in the middle. This CDR3 is CASSIVPGHEQFF. The CDR3 region has the DNA TGTGCCAGTAGTATAGTACCAGGACATGAGCAGTTCTTC. The whole variable domain, filled in from reference TRBV19 and TRBJ2-1, reads DGGITQSPKYLFRKEGQNVTLSCEQNLNHDAMYWYRQDPGQGLRLIYYSQIVNDFQKGDIAEGYSVSREKKESFPLTVTSAQKNPTAFYLCASSIVPGHEQFFGPGTRLTVL.

This clonotype was detected ten times or more. The rearrangement links TRBV30 to TRBJ1-1; D uncertain. Germline V gene data show CDR1 as GTSNPN and CDR2 as SVGIG (reference sequence). This CDR3 has 13 amino acids. The V and J ends lost 0 bases and 5 bases respectively, with 10 bases between them. CDR3 sequence reads: CAWSVHRATEAFF. The CDR3 coding sequence is TGTGCCTGGAGTGTACATAGGGCTACTGAAGCTTTCTTT. The full variable domain, with the rest looked up from reference TRBV30 and TRBJ1-1, is SQTIHQWPATLVQPVGSPLSLECTVEGTSNPNLYWYRQAAGRGLQLLFYSVGIGQISSEVPQNLSASRPQDRQFILSSKKLLLSDSGFYLCAWSVHRATEAFFGQGTRLTVV.

This clonotype was recorded many times. The J gene is TRBJ1-1, the V gene TRBV3-1, with D perhaps matching TRBD1 (5 bases). The V end was cut by 4 bases, the J end by 8 bases, with 17 bases between. CDR1 LGHDT and CDR2 YNNKEL come from the germline V gene (reference sequence). There are 14 residues in the CDR3. DNA of the CDR3: TGTGCCAGCAGCCCCGGGGTGGACACGGGAGAAGCTTTCTTT. It yields the protein CASSPGVDTGEAFF.

Worth noting for this clonotype: The missing conserved phenylalanine or tryptophan at the end of this CDR3 makes a read error likely. The chain combines TRBV5-3 with TRBJ2-7; perhaps D is TRBD1 or TRBD2 (5 bases each). TRBV5-3 is an ORF, and what it does is uncertain. V lost 8 bases to trimming and J lost 5 bases, with 20 bases between them. The CDR3 length is 14 residues. This CDR3 is CASINFGDPDEQYI. The CDR3 DNA reads as TGTGCCAGCATCAACTTCGGGGACCCCGACGAGCAGTACATC.

About this clonotype itself: Since a much larger clone is just one base distant, this may be a read error. V usage is TRBV7-9 and J usage is TRBJ2-7; D gene unclear. Germline V CDR1 and CDR2: SEHNR, FQNEAQ (reference sequence). This CDR3 spans 12 amino acids. In nucleotides, the CDR3 is TGTGCCAGCAGCCCCCGGACCTACGGGCAGTACTTC. Protein: CASSPRTYGQYF.

Ten or more counts support this clonotype. The J gene is TRBJ2-3, the V gene TRBV12-3 or TRBV12-4; 10 positions match TRBD2. This CDR3 region has 18 residues. The V and J ends lost 3 bases and 4 bases, in that order; junction bases with no gene match: 13. CDR3 DNA: TGTGCCAGCAGTTTTTCGCTAGCGGGAGAGGCGGTCGCAGATACGCAGTATTTT. It is translated as CASSFSLAGEAVADTQYF.

The chain is built from TRBV14 and TRBJ1-6; D gene uncertain. Germline-derived CDR1 and CDR2 are SGHDN and FVKESK. Trimming left V 1 base short and J 6 bases short, with 22 bases between. The CDR3 has 19 amino acids. In DNA, the CDR3 is TGTGCCAGCAGCCAAGGATGGAGGGAGGCCGGCCTACTTAATTCACCCCTCCACTTT. Translated: CASSQGWREAGLLNSPLHF.

This clonotype was detected ten times or more. The chain employs TRBV23-1 and TRBJ1-5; perhaps TRBD1 as D (5 bases). TRBV23-1 is reported as an ORF; its role is uncertain. The V end lost 3 bases, the J end lost 2 bases, and 11 bases lay between the germline ends. The CDR3 is made up of 15 amino acids. The CDR3 is CASSHGRDGNQPQHF. The CDR3 DNA reads as TGCGCCAGCAGTCATGGCAGGGACGGCAATCAGCCCCAGCATTTT.

Remarks on this clonotype: This may come from a read error, since a much larger clone is one base off. The chain combines TRBV30 with TRBJ2-4; no clear D gene. This CDR3 has 16 amino acids. V lost 4 bases to trimming and J lost 0 bases, with 16 bases between them. Germline V gene lookup returns CDR1 GTSNPN and CDR2 SVGIG (reference sequence). This chain's CDR3 is CAWITTATRAKNIQYF. The CDR3 DNA reads as TGTGCCTGGATCACAACCGCCACGAGAGCCAAAAACATTCAGTACTTC.

The rearrangement uses TRBV20-1 and TRBJ1-1; D might be TRBD1 (6 bases). V shed 3 bases and J shed 0 bases, with 14 bases lying between them. Germline lookup yields CDR1 DFQATT and CDR2 SNEGSKA (reference sequence). The CDR3 length is 15 residues. DNA for the CDR3: TGCAGTGCTAGGACTGGACAGCTCATGAACACTGAAGCTTTCTTT. As protein: CSARTGQLMNTEAFF.